This T cell receptor beta chain was sequenced during a study of blood T cell repertoires in COVID-19. Study-level background: Nucleic acid was either cDNA or gDNA, and it came from T cells, B-cell-depleted T cells, or PBMCs.

The protocol was immunoSEQ multiplex PCR, while the TCRdb copy is restricted to in-frame clones and leaves out a portion. The sample yields some 300,000 clones, more than 75% seen once. V was clipped by 0 bases and J by 4 bases, with 6 bases between them. The CDR3 runs to 13 residues. CDR1 and CDR2 from the germline V gene are SGHRS and YFSETQ. Sequenced sample: peripheral blood. The chain couples TRBV5-1 to TRBJ2-3; D not resolved. The receptor was isolated from a man aged 65-85 years with acute or convalescent COVID-19. The CDR3 reads CASSLAGSDTQYF. As DNA, the CDR3 is TGCGCCAGCAGCTTGGCCGGTTCAGATACGCAGTATTTT. The full variable domain, completed using reference TRBV5-1 and TRBJ2-3, is KAGVTQTPRYLIKTRGQQVTLSCSPISGHRSVSWYQQTPGQGLQFLFEYFSETQRNKGNFPGRFSGRQFSNSRSEMNVSTLELGDSALYLCASSLAGSDTQYFGPGTRLTVL.